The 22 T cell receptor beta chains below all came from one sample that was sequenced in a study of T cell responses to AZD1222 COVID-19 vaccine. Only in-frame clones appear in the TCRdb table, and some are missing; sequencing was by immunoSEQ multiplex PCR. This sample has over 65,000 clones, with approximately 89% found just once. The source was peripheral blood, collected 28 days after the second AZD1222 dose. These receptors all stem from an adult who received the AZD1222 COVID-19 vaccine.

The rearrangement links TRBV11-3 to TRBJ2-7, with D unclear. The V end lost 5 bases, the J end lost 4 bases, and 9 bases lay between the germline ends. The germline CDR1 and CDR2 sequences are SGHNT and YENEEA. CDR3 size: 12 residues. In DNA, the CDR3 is TGTGCCAGCAGCGGAACGGGTTACGAGCAGTACTTC. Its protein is CASSGTGYEQYF.

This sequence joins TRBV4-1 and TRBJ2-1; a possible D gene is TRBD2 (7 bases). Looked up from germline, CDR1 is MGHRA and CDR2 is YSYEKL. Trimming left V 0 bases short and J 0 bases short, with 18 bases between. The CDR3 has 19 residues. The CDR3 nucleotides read TGCGCCAGCAGCCAAGATGATGCGGGGGCCCTGAGCTCCTACAATGAGCAGTTCTTC. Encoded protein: CASSQDDAGALSSYNEQFF.

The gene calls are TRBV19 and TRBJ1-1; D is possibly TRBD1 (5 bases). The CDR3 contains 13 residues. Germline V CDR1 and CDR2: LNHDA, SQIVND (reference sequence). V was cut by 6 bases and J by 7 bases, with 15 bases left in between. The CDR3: CASSITGTLEAFF. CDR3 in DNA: TGTGCCAGTAGCATCACCGGGACCCTTGAAGCTTTCTTT.

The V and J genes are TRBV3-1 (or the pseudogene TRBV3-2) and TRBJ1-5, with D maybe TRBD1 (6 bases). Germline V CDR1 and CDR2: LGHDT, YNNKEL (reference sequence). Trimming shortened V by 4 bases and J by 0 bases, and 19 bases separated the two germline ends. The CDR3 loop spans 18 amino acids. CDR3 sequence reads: CASSPQQGFRNSNQPQHF. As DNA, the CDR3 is TGTGCCAGCAGCCCCCAACAGGGATTTCGGAATAGCAATCAGCCCCAGCATTTT.

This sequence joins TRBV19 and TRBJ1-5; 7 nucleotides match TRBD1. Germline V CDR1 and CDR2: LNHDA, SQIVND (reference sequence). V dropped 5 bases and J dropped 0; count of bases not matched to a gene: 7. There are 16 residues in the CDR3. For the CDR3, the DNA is TGTGCCAGTAGTCCCGACAGGGTCTATAGCAATCAGCCCCAGCATTTT. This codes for CASSPDRVYSNQPQHF.

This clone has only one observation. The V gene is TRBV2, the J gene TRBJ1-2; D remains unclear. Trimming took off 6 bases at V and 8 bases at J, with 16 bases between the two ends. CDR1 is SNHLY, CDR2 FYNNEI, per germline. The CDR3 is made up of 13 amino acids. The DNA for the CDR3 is TGTGCCAGCAGGGAACAAGGCCCGGGGGGCTACACCTTC. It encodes CASREQGPGGYTF.

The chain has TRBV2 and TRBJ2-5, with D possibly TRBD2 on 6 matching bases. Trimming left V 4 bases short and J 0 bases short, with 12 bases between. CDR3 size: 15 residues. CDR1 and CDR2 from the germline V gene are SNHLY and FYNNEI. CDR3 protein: CASSVREFNQETQYF. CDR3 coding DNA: TGTGCCAGCAGTGTTCGGGAGTTCAACCAAGAGACCCAGTACTTC.

For the CDR3, the DNA is TGTGCCAGCAGTTATTGGGGCCCGGGGGCTGAAAAACTGTTTTTT. Its protein is CASSYWGPGAEKLFF. The gene calls are TRBV27 and TRBJ1-4; D may be TRBD1 (6 bases). Germline loops: CDR1 MNHEY, CDR2 SMNVEV (reference sequence). The CDR3 sequence is 15 residues long. V shed 4 bases and J shed 7 bases, with 16 bases lying between them.

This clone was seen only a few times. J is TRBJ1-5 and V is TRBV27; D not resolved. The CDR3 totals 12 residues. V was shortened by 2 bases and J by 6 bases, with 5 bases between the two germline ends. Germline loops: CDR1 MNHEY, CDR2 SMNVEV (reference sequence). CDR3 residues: CASSLLSQPQHF. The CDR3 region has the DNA TGTGCCAGCAGTTTACTCAGTCAGCCCCAGCATTTT.

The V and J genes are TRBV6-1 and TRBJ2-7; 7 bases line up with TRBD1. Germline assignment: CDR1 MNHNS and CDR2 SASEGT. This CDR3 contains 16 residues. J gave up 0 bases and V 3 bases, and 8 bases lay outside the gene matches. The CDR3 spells CASSDPTGSSSYEQYV. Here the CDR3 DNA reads TGTGCCAGCAGTGATCCGACAGGGTCAAGCTCCTACGAGCAGTACGTC.

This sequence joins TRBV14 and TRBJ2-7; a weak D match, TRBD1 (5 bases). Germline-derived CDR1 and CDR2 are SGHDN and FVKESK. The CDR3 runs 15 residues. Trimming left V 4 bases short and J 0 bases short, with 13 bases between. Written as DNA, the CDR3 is TGTGCCAGCAGCCCCGAATTGACAGCCTCCTACGAGCAGTACTTC. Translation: CASSPELTASYEQYF.

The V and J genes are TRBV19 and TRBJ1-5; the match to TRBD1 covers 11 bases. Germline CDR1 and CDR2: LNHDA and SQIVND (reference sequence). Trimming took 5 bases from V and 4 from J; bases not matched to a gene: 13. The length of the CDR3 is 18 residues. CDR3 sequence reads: CASSGPGQGDLNNQPQHF. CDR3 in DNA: TGTGCCAGTAGTGGTCCGGGACAGGGGGACCTAAATAATCAGCCCCAGCATTTT.

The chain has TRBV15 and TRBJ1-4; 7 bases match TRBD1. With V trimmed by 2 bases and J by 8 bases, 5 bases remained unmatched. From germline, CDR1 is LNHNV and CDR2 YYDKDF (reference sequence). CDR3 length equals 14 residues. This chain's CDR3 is CATSRQLQGEKLFF. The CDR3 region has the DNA TGTGCCACCAGCAGACAACTACAGGGGGAAAAACTGTTTTTT.

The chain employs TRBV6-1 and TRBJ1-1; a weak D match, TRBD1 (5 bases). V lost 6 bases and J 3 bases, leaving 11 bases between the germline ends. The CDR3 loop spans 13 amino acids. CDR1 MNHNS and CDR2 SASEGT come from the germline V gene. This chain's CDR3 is CASSRTRDTEAFF. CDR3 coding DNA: TGTGCCAGCAGCCGAACCAGGGACACTGAAGCTTTCTTT.

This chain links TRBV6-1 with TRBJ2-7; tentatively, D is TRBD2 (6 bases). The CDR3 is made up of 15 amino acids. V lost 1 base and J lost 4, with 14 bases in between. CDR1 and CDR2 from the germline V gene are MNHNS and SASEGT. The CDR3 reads CASSEGGDLDYEQYV. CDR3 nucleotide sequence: TGTGCCAGCAGTGAAGGGGGGGACCTTGATTACGAGCAGTACGTC.

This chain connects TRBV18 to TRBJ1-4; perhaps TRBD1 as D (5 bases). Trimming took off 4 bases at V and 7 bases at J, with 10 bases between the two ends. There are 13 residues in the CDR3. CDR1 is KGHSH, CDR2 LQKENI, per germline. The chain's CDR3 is CASSQGIGEKLFF. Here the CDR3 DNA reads TGTGCCAGCTCACAGGGGATAGGTGAAAAACTGTTTTTT.

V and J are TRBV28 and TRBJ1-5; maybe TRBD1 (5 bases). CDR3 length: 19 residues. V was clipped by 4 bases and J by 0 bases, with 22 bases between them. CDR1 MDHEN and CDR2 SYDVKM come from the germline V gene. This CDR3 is CASSSIPGDRRYSNQPQHF. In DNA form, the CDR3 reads TGTGCCAGCAGTTCAATCCCGGGGGACCGTCGTTATAGCAATCAGCCCCAGCATTTT.

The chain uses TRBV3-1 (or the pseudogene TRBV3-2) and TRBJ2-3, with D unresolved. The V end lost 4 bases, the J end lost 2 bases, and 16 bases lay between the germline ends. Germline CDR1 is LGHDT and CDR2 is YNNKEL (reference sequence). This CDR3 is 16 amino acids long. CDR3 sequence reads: CASSRYATENTDTQYF. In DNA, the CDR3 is TGTGCCAGCAGCCGCTACGCTACGGAGAACACAGATACGCAGTATTTT.

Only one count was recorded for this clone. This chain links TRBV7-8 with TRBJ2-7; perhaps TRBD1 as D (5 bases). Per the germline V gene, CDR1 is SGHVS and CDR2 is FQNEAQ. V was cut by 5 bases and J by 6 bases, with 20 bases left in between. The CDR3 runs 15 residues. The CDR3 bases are TGTGCCAGCAGCGAAGAAGGGGCGACGGGTTTCGAGCAGTACTTC. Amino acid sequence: CASSEEGATGFEQYF.

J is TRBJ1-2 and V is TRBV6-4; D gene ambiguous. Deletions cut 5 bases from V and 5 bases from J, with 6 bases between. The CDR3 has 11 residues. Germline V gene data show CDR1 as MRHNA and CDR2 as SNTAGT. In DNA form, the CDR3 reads TGTGCCAGCAGTCCGGAATATGGCTACACCTTC. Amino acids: CASSPEYGYTF.

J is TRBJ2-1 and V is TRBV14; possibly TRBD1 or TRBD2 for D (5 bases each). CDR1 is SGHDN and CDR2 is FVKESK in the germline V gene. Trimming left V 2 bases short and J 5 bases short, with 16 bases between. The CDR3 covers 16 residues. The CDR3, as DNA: TGTGCCAGCAGCCAATCACGGGGCCTCCGGCACAATGAGCAGTTCTTC. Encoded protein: CASSQSRGLRHNEQFF.

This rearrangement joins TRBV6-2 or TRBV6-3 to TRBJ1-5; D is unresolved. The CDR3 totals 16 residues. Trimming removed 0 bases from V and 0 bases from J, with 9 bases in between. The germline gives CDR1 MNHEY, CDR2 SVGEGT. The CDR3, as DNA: TGTGCCAGCAGTTACTCGAGAGAAAATAGCAATCAGCCCCAGCATTTT. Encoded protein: CASSYSRENSNQPQHF.